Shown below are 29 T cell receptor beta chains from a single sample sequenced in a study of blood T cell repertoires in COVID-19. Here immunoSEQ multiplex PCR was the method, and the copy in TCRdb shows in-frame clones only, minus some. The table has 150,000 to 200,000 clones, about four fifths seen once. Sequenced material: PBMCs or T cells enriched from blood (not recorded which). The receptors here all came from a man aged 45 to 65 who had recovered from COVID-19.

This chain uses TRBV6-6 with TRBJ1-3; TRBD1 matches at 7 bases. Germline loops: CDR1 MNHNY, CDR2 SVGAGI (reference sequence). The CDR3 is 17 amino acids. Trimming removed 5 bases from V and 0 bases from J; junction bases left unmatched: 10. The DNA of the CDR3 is TGTGCCAGCAGTCGACAGGGCCGGGTCCTCTCTGGAAACACCATATATTTT. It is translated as CASSRQGRVLSGNTIYF.

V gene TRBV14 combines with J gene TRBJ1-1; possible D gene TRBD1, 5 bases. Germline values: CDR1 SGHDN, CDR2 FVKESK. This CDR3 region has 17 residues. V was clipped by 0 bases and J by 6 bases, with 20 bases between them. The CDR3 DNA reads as TGTGCCAGCAGCCAAGATAGGGGTAGAAGGGTACGCGCTGAAGCTTTCTTT. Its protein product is CASSQDRGRRVRAEAFF.

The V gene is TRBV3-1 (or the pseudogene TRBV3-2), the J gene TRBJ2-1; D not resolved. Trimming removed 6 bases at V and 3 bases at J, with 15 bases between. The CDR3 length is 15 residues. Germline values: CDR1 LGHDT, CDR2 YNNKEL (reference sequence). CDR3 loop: CASSPSRGSYNEQFF. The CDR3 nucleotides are TGTGCCAGCAGTCCAAGTAGAGGAAGCTACAATGAGCAGTTCTTC.

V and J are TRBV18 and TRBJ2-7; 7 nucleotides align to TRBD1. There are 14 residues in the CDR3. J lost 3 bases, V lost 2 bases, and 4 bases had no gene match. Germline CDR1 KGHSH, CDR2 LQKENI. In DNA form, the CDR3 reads TGTGCCAGCTCACCAAAGGACAGGAGCTACGAGCAGTACTTC. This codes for CASSPKDRSYEQYF.

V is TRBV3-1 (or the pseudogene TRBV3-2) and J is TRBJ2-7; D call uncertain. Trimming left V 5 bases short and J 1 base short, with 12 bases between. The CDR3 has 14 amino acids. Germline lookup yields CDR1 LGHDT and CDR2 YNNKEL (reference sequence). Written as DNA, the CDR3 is TGTGCCAGCAGCTCGTACCGGTCTTCCTACGAGCAGTACTTC. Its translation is CASSSYRSSYEQYF.

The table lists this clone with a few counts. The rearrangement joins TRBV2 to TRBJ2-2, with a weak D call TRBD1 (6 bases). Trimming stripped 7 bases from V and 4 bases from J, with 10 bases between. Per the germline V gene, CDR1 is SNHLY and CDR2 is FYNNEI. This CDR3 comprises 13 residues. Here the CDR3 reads CASMRGGTGELFF. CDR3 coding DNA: TGTGCCAGCATGCGAGGGGGCACCGGGGAGCTGTTTTTT. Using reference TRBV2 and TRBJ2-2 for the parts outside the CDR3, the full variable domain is EPEVTQTPSHQVTQMGQEVILRCVPISNHLYFYWYRQILGQKVEFLVSFYNNEISEKSEIFDDQFSVERPDGSNFTLKIRSTKLEDSAMYFCASMRGGTGELFFGEGSRLTVL.

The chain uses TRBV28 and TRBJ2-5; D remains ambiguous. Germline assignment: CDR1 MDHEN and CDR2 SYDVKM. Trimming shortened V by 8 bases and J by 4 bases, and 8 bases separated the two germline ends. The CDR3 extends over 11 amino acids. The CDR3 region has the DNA TGTGCCAGCCGCGCGGTAGAGACCCAGTACTTC. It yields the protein CASRAVETQYF.

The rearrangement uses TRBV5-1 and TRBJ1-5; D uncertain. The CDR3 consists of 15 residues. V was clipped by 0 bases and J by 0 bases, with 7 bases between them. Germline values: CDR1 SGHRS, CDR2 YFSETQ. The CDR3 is CASSLDNYSNQPQHF. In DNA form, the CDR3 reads TGCGCCAGCAGCTTGGACAATTATAGCAATCAGCCCCAGCATTTT.

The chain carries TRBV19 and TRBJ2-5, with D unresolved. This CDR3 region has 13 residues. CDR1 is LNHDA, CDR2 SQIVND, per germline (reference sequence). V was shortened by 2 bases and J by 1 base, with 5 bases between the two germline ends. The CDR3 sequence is CASSISVQETQYF. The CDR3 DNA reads TGTGCCAGTAGTATATCGGTCCAAGAGACCCAGTACTTC.

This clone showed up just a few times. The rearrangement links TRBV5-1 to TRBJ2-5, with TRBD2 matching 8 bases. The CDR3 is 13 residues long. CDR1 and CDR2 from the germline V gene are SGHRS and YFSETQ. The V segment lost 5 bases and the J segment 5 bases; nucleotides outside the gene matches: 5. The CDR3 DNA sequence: TGCGCCAGCAGTAGCGGGATAGGGGAGACCCAGTACTTC. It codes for CASSSGIGETQYF.

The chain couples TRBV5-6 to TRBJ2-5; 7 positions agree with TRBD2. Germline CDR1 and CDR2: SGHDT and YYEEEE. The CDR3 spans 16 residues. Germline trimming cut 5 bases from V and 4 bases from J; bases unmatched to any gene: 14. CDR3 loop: CASRPNGLVYRETQYF. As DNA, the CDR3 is TGTGCCAGCAGGCCGAACGGACTAGTATATCGAGAGACCCAGTACTTC.

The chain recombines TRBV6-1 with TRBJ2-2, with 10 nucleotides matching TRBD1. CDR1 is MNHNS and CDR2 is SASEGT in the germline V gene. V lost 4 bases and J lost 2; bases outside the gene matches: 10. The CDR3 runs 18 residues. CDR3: CASSVAGTGVFNTGELFF. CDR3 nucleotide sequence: TGTGCCAGCAGTGTAGCCGGGACAGGGGTGTTTAACACCGGGGAGCTGTTTTTT.

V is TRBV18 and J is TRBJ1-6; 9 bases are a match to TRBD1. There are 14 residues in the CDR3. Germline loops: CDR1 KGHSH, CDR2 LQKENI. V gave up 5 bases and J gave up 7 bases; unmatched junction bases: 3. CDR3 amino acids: CASSGGTGNSPLHF. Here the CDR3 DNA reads TGTGCCAGCTCAGGCGGGACAGGGAATTCACCCCTCCACTTT.

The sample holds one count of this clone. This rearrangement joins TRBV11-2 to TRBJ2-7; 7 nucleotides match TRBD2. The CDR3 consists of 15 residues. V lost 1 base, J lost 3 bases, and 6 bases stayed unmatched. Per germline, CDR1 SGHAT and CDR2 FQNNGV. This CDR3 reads CASSLGGGLHYEQYF. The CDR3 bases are TGTGCCAGCAGCTTAGGGGGGGGACTCCACTACGAGCAGTACTTC.

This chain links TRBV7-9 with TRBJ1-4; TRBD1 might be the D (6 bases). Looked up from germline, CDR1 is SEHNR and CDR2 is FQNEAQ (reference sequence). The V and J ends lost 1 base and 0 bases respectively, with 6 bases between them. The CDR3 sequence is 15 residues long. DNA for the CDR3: TGTGCCAGCAGCTTAGGACAGGCAACTAATGAAAAACTGTTTTTT. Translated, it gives CASSLGQATNEKLFF. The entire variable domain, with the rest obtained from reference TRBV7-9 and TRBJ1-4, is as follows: DTGVSQNPRHKITKRGQNVTFRCDPISEHNRLYWYRQTLGQGPEFLTYFQNEAQLEKSRLLSDRFSAERPKGSFSTLEIQRTEQGDSAMYLCASSLGQATNEKLFFGSGTQLSVL.

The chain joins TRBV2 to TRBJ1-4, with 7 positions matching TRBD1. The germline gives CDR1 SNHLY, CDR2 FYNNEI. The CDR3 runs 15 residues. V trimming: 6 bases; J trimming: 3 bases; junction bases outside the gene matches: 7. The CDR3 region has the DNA TGTGCCAGCAGATTACAGGGGATCCCTAATGAAAAACTGTTTTTT. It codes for CASRLQGIPNEKLFF.

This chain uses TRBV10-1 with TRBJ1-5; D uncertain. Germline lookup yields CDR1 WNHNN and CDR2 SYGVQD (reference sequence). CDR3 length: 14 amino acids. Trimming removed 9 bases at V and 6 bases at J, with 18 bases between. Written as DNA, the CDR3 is TGCGCCAGAAAGACTGAAGCCCCTGGTCAGCCCCAGCATTTT. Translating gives CARKTEAPGQPQHF.

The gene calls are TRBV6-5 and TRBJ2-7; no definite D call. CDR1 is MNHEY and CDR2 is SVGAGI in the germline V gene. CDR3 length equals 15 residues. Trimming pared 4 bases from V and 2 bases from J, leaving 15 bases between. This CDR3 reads CASSSTYTEPYEQYF. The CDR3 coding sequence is TGTGCCAGCAGTTCGACTTACACGGAACCCTACGAGCAGTACTTC.

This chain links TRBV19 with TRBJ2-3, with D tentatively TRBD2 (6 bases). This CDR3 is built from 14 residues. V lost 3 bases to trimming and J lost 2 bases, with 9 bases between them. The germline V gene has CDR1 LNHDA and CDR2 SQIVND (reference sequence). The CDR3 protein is CASSMGLDTDTQYF. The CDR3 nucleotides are TGTGCCAGTAGTATGGGACTCGACACAGATACGCAGTATTTT.

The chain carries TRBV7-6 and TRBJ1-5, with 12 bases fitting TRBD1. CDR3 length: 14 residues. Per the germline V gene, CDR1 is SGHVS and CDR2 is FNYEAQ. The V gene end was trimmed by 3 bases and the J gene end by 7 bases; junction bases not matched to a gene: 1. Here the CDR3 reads CASSFGTGGQPQHF. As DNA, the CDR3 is TGTGCCAGCAGCTTCGGGACAGGGGGCCAGCCCCAGCATTTT.

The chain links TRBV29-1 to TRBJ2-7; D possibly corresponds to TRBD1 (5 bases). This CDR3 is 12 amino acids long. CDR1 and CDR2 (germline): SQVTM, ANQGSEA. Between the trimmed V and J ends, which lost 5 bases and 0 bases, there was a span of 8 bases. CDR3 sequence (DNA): TGCAGCGTTAGGGGCGACTCCTACGAGCAGTACTTC. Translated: CSVRGDSYEQYF.

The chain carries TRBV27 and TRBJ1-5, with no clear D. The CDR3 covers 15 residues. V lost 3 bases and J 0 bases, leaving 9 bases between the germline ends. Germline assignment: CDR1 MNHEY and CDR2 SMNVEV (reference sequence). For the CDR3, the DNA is TGTGCCAGCAGTTTTTACAGTAATAGCAATCAGCCCCAGCATTTT. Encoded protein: CASSFYSNSNQPQHF.

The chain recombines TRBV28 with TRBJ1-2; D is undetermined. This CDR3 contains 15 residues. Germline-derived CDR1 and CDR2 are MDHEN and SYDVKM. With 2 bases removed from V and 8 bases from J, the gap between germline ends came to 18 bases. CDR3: CASSLKAHFTGGYTF. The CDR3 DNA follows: TGTGCCAGCAGTTTAAAGGCGCATTTTACGGGAGGCTACACCTTC.

CDR3 nucleotide sequence: TGTGCCAGCAGTCGATTCCCAGGGGCCTCCTCCTACAATGAGCAGTTCTTC. This codes for CASSRFPGASSYNEQFF. The chain joins TRBV6-6 to TRBJ2-1; possibly TRBD1 for D (6 bases). Germline CDR1 MNHNY, CDR2 SVGAGI (reference sequence). The CDR3 is 17 amino acids. Trimming left V 5 bases short and J 0 bases short, with 17 bases between.

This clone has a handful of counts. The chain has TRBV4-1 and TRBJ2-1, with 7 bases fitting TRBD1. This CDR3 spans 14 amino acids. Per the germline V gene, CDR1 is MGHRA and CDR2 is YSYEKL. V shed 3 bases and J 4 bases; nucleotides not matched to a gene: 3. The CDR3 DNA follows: TGCGCCAGCAGCCACGGGACAGATTACAATGAGCAGTTCTTC. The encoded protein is CASSHGTDYNEQFF.

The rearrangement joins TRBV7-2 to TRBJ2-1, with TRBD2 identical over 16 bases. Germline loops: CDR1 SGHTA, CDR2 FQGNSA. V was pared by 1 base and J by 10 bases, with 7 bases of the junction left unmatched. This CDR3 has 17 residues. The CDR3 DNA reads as TGTGCCAGCAGCTTAGAACAGGGACTAGCGGGGGGGAGCGAGCAGTTCTTC. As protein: CASSLEQGLAGGSEQFF. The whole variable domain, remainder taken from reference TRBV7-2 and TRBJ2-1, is GAGVSQSPSNKVTEKGKDVELRCDPISGHTALYWYRQSLGQGLEFLIYFQGNSAPDKSGLPSDRFSAERTGGSVSTLTIQRTQQEDSAVYLCASSLEQGLAGGSEQFFGPGTRLTVL.

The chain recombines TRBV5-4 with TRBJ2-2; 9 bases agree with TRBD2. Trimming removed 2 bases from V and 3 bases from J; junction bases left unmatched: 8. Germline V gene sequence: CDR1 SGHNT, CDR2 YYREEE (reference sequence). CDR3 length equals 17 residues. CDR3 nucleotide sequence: TGTGCCAGCAGCTTTGGTAGCGGGGGTTCCCACACCGGGGAGCTGTTTTTT. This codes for CASSFGSGGSHTGELFF. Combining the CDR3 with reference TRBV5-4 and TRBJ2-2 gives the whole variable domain ETGVTQSPTHLIKTRGQQVTLRCSSQSGHNTVSWYQQALGQGPQFIFQYYREEENGRGNFPPRFSGLQFPNYSSELNVNALELDDSALYLCASSFGSGGSHTGELFFGEGSRLTVL.

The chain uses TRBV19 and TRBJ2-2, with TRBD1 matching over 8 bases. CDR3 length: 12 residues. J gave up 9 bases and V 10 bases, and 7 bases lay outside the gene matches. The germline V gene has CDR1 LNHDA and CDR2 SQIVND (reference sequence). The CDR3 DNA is TGTGCCACCAGACAGGGGTCCAGGGAGCTGTTTTTT. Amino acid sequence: CATRQGSRELFF.

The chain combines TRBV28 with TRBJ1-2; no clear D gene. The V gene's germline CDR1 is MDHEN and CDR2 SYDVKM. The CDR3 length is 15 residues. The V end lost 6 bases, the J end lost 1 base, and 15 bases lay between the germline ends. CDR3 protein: CASSSLAGFNYGYTF. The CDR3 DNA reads TGTGCCAGCAGCTCCCTCGCGGGGTTTAACTATGGCTACACCTTC.